This TCR beta chain was identified during a study of T cell changes during pregnancy in multiple sclerosis. Some clones are missing from TCRdb's copy, which holds only in-frame ones; the method was immunoSEQ multiplex PCR. The repertoire holds 100,000 or so clones, with approximately 94% as singletons. Germline V gene lookup returns CDR1 SQVTM and CDR2 ANQGSEA. This CDR3 has 12 residues. Deletions cut 7 bases from V and 6 bases from J, with 13 bases between. The sample in question was peripheral blood, obtained in the third trimester of pregnancy. This rearrangement joins TRBV29-1 to TRBJ2-1; D is perhaps TRBD1 (6 bases). This TCR was recovered from a female donor with multiple sclerosis, enrolled in a pregnancy study. CDR3 residues: CSGRTDLNEQFF. In DNA, the CDR3 is TGCAGCGGAAGGACAGACCTCAATGAGCAGTTCTTC.